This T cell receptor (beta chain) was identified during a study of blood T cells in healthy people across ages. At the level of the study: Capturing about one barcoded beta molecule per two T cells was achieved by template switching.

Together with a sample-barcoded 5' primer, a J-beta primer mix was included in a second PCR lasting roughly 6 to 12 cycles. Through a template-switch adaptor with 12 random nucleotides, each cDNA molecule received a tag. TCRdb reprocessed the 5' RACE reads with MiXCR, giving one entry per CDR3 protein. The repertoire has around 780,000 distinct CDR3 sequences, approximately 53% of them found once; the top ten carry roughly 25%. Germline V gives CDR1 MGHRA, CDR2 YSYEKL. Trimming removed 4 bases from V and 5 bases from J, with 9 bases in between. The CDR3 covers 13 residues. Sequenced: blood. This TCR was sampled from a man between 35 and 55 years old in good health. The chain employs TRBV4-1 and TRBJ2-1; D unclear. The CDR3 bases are TGCGCCAGCAGCCCTTTCCACGACAATGAGCAGTTCTTC. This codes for CASSPFHDNEQFF.